These 18 T cell receptor beta chains originate from one sample sequenced in a study of T-cell reconstitution after alpha-beta-depleted transplantation in children. Unique molecular identifiers were used to barcode this TCRbeta library. TCRdb itself ran the PCR reads through MiXCR, one entry per CDR3 protein. The sample consists of 400,000 to 450,000 distinct CDR3 sequences, about 45% of them appearing once. Material: PBMCs, obtained before TCRalphabeta/CD19-depleted stem cell transplant. These receptors came from a girl aged 2-15 years with aplastic anemia, due to receive a stem cell transplant.

This clonotype was seen a few times. The chain has TRBV7-2 and TRBJ1-2; 9 bases match TRBD1. CDR3 length: 16 residues. Germline V CDR1 and CDR2: SGHTA, FQGNSA. V lost 5 bases, J lost 6 bases, and 13 bases stayed unmatched. The CDR3 DNA reads TGTGCCAGCAGCACCTACCTACAGGGGGCGCAGGATGGCTACACCTTC. Its protein product is CASSTYLQGAQDGYTF.

This clonotype showed up many times. The V and J genes are TRBV27 and TRBJ1-1; 10 nucleotides match TRBD1. In germline, CDR1 is MNHEY, CDR2 SMNVEV (reference sequence). The trim removed 6 bases at V and 5 bases at J, leaving 6 bases unmatched. CDR3 length: 14 residues. CDR3 residues: CASRTGGEGTEAFF. The CDR3, as DNA: TGTGCCAGCAGGACAGGGGGCGAGGGAACTGAAGCTTTCTTT.

The rearrangement joins TRBV7-2 to TRBJ1-5; 7 bases match TRBD1. The V and J ends lost 3 bases and 3 bases, in that order; junction bases with no gene match: 5. The CDR3 covers 15 residues. Per germline, CDR1 SGHTA and CDR2 FQGNSA. Here the CDR3 DNA reads TGTGCCAGCAGCTTTGGAGGGGGCGTCAATCAGCCCCAGCATTTT. Encoded protein: CASSFGGGVNQPQHF.

The chain joins TRBV27 to TRBJ2-5, with D perhaps TRBD2 (5 bases). The V end lost 6 bases, the J end lost 6 bases, and 14 bases lay between the germline ends. This CDR3 comprises 13 residues. Per germline, CDR1 MNHEY and CDR2 SMNVEV (reference sequence). The CDR3 DNA reads TGTGCCAGCAGCCGCCTGGGGAGTCAGACCCAGTACTTC. Translated, it gives CASSRLGSQTQYF.

The J gene is TRBJ2-5, the V gene TRBV5-1; D is perhaps TRBD2 (7 bases). Trimming took 1 base from V and 12 from J, leaving 19 bases between them. The CDR3 totals 14 residues. Per the germline V gene, CDR1 is SGHRS and CDR2 is YFSETQ. As DNA, the CDR3 is TGCGCCAGCAGCTTGTCGGGGGGCCGAGGATGGAAGTACTTC. As protein: CASSLSGGRGWKYF. The entire variable domain, with the rest obtained from reference TRBV5-1 and TRBJ2-5, is as follows: KAGVTQTPRYLIKTRGQQVTLSCSPISGHRSVSWYQQTPGQGLQFLFEYFSETQRNKGNFPGRFSGRQFSNSRSEMNVSTLELGDSALYLCASSLSGGRGWKYFGPGTRLLVL.

The chain links TRBV7-2 to TRBJ2-3; perhaps D is TRBD1 or TRBD2 (5 bases each). V shed 1 base and J shed 7 bases, with 18 bases lying between them. The CDR3 length is 16 residues. Germline-derived CDR1 and CDR2 are SGHTA and FQGNSA. CDR3 DNA sequence: TGTGCCAGCAGCTTAGGGCGGACAACCCCGGGGTATACGCAGTATTTT. The encoded protein is CASSLGRTTPGYTQYF.

In its sample, this clonotype was seen many times. The chain is built from TRBV10-3 and TRBJ2-7; 8 nucleotides match TRBD1. Germline V gene lookup returns CDR1 ENHRY and CDR2 SYGVKD. Germline trimming cut 6 bases from V and 0 bases from J; bases unmatched to any gene: 4. The CDR3 runs to 14 residues. CDR3 in amino acids: CAIRDRVSSYEQYF. The CDR3 nucleotides read TGTGCCATCAGGGACAGGGTCAGCTCCTACGAGCAGTACTTC.

The V call is TRBV7-2, the J call TRBJ1-1, with D possibly TRBD1 on 5 matching bases. The CDR3 has 15 residues. CDR1 SGHTA and CDR2 FQGNSA come from the germline V gene. Trimming left V 2 bases short and J 5 bases short, with 15 bases between. CDR3 in DNA: TGTGCCAGCAGCTTAAGGCCCAGGGCTGGGACTGAAGCTTTCTTT. The encoded protein is CASSLRPRAGTEAFF. Full variable domain (remainder filled in from reference TRBV7-2 and TRBJ1-1): GAGVSQSPSNKVTEKGKDVELRCDPISGHTALYWYRQSLGQGLEFLIYFQGNSAPDKSGLPSDRFSAERTGGSVSTLTIQRTQQEDSAVYLCASSLRPRAGTEAFFGQGTRLTVV.

This clonotype was counted only a few times. The chain carries TRBV28 and TRBJ1-1; no firm D call. With 5 bases removed from V and 10 bases from J, the gap between germline ends came to 14 bases. Germline V gene data show CDR1 as MDHEN and CDR2 as SYDVKM. The CDR3 is 12 residues long. The chain's CDR3 is CASSPAPRAAFF. The CDR3 DNA sequence: TGTGCCAGCAGTCCCGCCCCCCGGGCAGCTTTCTTT.

This clonotype was found once. The CDR3 coding sequence is TGTGCCAGCAGTTCTGTTTCGCGGGAGACCCAGTACTTC. This encodes CASSSVSRETQYF. The chain uses TRBV12-3 or TRBV12-4 and TRBJ2-5; no clear D. Trimming took off 4 bases at V and 5 bases at J, with 11 bases between the two ends. CDR3 length: 13 residues.

The chain employs TRBV6-1 and TRBJ1-5; D uncertain. CDR1 MNHNS and CDR2 SASEGT come from the germline V gene. V was cut by 3 bases and J by 3 bases, with 12 bases left in between. The CDR3 extends over 15 amino acids. CDR3 in DNA: TGTGCCAGCAGTGACCTCGGAGGGTCCAATCAGCCCCAGCATTTT. Translated, it gives CASSDLGGSNQPQHF.

The rearrangement links TRBV12-3 or TRBV12-4 to TRBJ1-1, with TRBD1 as a possible D gene (6 bases). Trimming shortened V by 3 bases and J by 4 bases, and 12 bases separated the two germline ends. The CDR3 sequence is 14 residues long. Written as DNA, the CDR3 is TGTGCCAGCAGTTTGAGGGGGGGGTCCACTGAAGCTTTCTTT. Protein product: CASSLRGGSTEAFF.

The chain joins TRBV20-1 to TRBJ2-1, with TRBD1 matching 8 bases. CDR3 length equals 14 residues. V lost 5 bases, J lost 4 bases, and 7 bases stayed unmatched. Germline-derived CDR1 and CDR2 are DFQATT and SNEGSKA (reference sequence). The CDR3 DNA sequence: TGCAGTGCTTACCAGGGGGCACAATACAATGAGCAGTTCTTC. Amino acid sequence: CSAYQGAQYNEQFF.

This clonotype was seen ten or more times. The chain uses TRBV6-5 and TRBJ1-1; D gene uncertain. Trimming took 3 bases from V and 6 from J, leaving 14 bases between them. The length of the CDR3 is 14 residues. Germline loops: CDR1 MNHEY, CDR2 SVGAGI. CDR3 loop: CASSYRAITSEAFF. The CDR3 DNA sequence: TGTGCCAGCAGTTATCGGGCGATAACATCTGAAGCTTTCTTT.

In this sample, this clonotype turned up a few times. V and J are TRBV7-3 and TRBJ2-1; 14 nucleotides agree with TRBD2. The germline V gene encodes CDR1 SGHTA and CDR2 FQGTGA. The CDR3 extends over 18 amino acids. V was clipped by 4 bases and J by 4 bases; unmatched bases: 9. CDR3 protein: CASSSSWTSGGLYNEQFF. The CDR3 nucleotides read TGTGCCAGCAGCTCGAGTTGGACTAGCGGGGGGTTATACAATGAGCAGTTCTTC.

This clonotype showed up many times. This chain connects TRBV29-1 to TRBJ1-1; D is unclear. The V gene's germline CDR1 is SQVTM and CDR2 ANQGSEA. This CDR3 is built from 12 residues. Between the trimmed V and J ends, which lost 7 bases and 3 bases, there was a span of 12 bases. CDR3: CSATLTHTEAFF. Written as DNA, the CDR3 is TGCAGCGCGACTCTGACGCACACTGAAGCTTTCTTT.

This clonotype was recorded a few times. This chain uses TRBV7-2 with TRBJ1-4; the D gene is possibly TRBD1 (5 bases). The CDR3 extends over 14 amino acids. V dropped 5 bases and J dropped 8 bases, with 15 bases sitting between them. Per germline, CDR1 SGHTA and CDR2 FQGNSA. CDR3 region: CASSPGQGREKLFF. CDR3 bases: TGTGCCAGCAGCCCCGGGCAGGGTCGGGAAAAACTGTTTTTT.

CDR3 DNA sequence: TGTGCCATCACCGCCGGGACAGTGAACACTGAAGCTTTCTTT. Translating gives CAITAGTVNTEAFF. The chain uses TRBV12-3 or TRBV12-4 and TRBJ1-1, with 7 bases identical to TRBD1. The CDR3 sequence is 14 residues long. Trimming cost V 10 bases and J 0 bases; bases outside gene matches: 8.